Presented here are 13 T cell receptor beta chains from one specimen sequenced in a study of blood T cell repertoires in COVID-19. Produced via immunoSEQ multiplex PCR; TCRdb's table is partial and in-frame only. The repertoire has approximately 97,000 clones, roughly 81% of them found once; the top ten carry about 10%. Sequencing input: peripheral blood. The receptors come from a man between 40 and 49 years old with active or convalescent COVID-19.

The chain joins TRBV5-6 to TRBJ2-7; 9 positions agree with TRBD1. V lost 3 bases, J lost 8 bases, and 9 bases stayed unmatched. The CDR3 spans 14 residues. Germline V gene data show CDR1 as SGHDT and CDR2 as YYEEEE. CDR3: CASSSGTGTMQQYF. The CDR3 nucleotides read TGTGCCAGCAGCTCCGGGACAGGGACAATGCAGCAGTACTTC.

The chain employs TRBV6-5 and TRBJ1-2; TRBD1 might be the D (6 bases). Trimming pared 0 bases from V and 4 bases from J, leaving 12 bases between. Germline V gene lookup returns CDR1 MNHEY and CDR2 SVGAGI. The CDR3 is 15 amino acids. CDR3 loop: CASSYSTGVRYGYTF. The CDR3 coding sequence is TGTGCCAGCAGTTACTCGACAGGAGTACGCTATGGCTACACCTTC.

This sequence joins TRBV2 and TRBJ1-1; 7 bases match TRBD1. Germline V CDR1 and CDR2: SNHLY, FYNNEI. The J segment lost 3 bases and the V segment lost 9 bases, leaving 13 bases of the junction unmatched. The CDR3 sequence is 15 residues long. The CDR3 DNA follows: TGTGCCAGTCGACAGGGAATGAGAGATCACACTGAAGCTTTCTTT. Protein product: CASRQGMRDHTEAFF.

The chain links TRBV5-4 to TRBJ2-7; tentative D call: TRBD2 (5 bases). The ends were cut back, 2 bases at V and 7 bases at J, with 13 bases in the middle. Germline lookup yields CDR1 SGHNT and CDR2 YYREEE (reference sequence). CDR3 length: 13 amino acids. CDR3 bases: TGTGCCAGCAGCTTAGCCGGGGTTAAAGAGCAGTACTTC. As protein: CASSLAGVKEQYF.

This chain joins TRBV23-1 and TRBJ1-5; 9 bases are a match to TRBD1. TRBV23-1 is labeled an ORF, and its function is uncertain. The CDR3 is 19 residues long. V gave up 3 bases and J gave up 0 bases; unmatched junction bases: 12. In nucleotides, the CDR3 is TGCGCCAGCAGTCAGCCCTGGACAGGGGAACTATATAGCAATCAGCCCCAGCATTTT. Translated: CASSQPWTGELYSNQPQHF.

This rearrangement joins TRBV12-3 or TRBV12-4 to TRBJ2-1, with D perhaps TRBD1 (5 bases). The CDR3 runs 11 residues. V shed 7 bases and J shed 12 bases, with 13 bases lying between them. CDR3 amino acids: CASMGQLGQFF. The CDR3 nucleotides read TGTGCCAGCATGGGGCAGTTGGGGCAGTTCTTC.

This rearrangement joins TRBV19 to TRBJ1-5; no reliable D call. The CDR3 contains 19 residues. V lost 4 bases and J lost 0, with 22 bases in between. The germline V gene encodes CDR1 LNHDA and CDR2 SQIVND (reference sequence). The CDR3 nucleotides read TGTGCCAGTAGTACAGTCGACCCAACAGTTATCCTTAGCAATCAGCCCCAGCATTTT. Its translation: CASSTVDPTVILSNQPQHF.

DNA for the CDR3: TGTGCCATCAGTTTATCCGGGACAGACACCGGGGAGCTGTTTTTT. It translates to CAISLSGTDTGELFF. This sequence joins TRBV10-3 and TRBJ2-2; 7 nucleotides line up with TRBD1. CDR3 length: 15 amino acids. Germline values: CDR1 ENHRY, CDR2 SYGVKD. V gave up 5 bases and J gave up 3 bases; unmatched junction bases: 6.

J is TRBJ2-1 and V is TRBV7-2; D is ambiguous. V shed 5 bases and J shed 2 bases, with 13 bases lying between them. Germline assignment: CDR1 SGHTA and CDR2 FQGNSA. The CDR3 covers 15 residues. Here the CDR3 reads CASSPVKAAYNEQFF. CDR3 DNA sequence: TGTGCCAGCAGCCCAGTAAAGGCGGCCTACAATGAGCAGTTCTTC.

The CDR3 loop reads CASSPRDRGQSEKLFF. The CDR3 DNA is TGTGCCAGCTCACCCCGGGACAGGGGTCAATCTGAAAAACTGTTTTTT. The V and J genes are TRBV18 and TRBJ1-4, with 10 bases lining up with TRBD1. V shed 3 bases and J 7 bases; nucleotides not matched to a gene: 8. Germline assignment: CDR1 KGHSH and CDR2 LQKENI. This CDR3 spans 16 amino acids.

The chain uses TRBV7-2 and TRBJ2-2, with 11 nucleotides matching TRBD1. The CDR3 length is 16 residues. V gave up 2 bases and J gave up 6 bases; unmatched junction bases: 5. CDR1 and CDR2 from the germline V gene are SGHTA and FQGNSA. The DNA for the CDR3 is TGTGCCAGCAGCTTAACTGGACAGGGGGCGTCCGGGGAGCTGTTTTTT. Amino acid sequence: CASSLTGQGASGELFF.

A few counts support this clone. The rearrangement joins TRBV30 to TRBJ2-2; 7 bases align to TRBD1. Per the germline V gene, CDR1 is GTSNPN and CDR2 is SVGIG (reference sequence). The CDR3 runs to 15 residues. V was clipped by 3 bases and J by 6 bases; unmatched bases: 10. DNA for the CDR3: TGTGCCTGGAGCTACAGGGGAATTGATCCCGGGGAGCTGTTTTTT. Residues: CAWSYRGIDPGELFF. Supplemented by reference TRBV30 and TRBJ2-2, the full variable domain reads SQTIHQWPATLVQPVGSPLSLECTVEGTSNPNLYWYRQAAGRGLQLLFYSVGIGQISSEVPQNLSASRPQDRQFILSSKKLLLSDSGFYLCAWSYRGIDPGELFFGEGSRLTVL.

The rearrangement joins TRBV5-4 to TRBJ2-7; 8 positions match TRBD1. Germline V gives CDR1 SGHNT, CDR2 YYREEE (reference sequence). The J segment lost 7 bases and the V segment lost 2 bases, leaving 5 bases of the junction unmatched. The CDR3 is made up of 13 amino acids. The CDR3 nucleotides are TGTGCCAGCAGCTTTACGGACAGGGAAGAGCAGTACTTC. This codes for CASSFTDREEQYF.